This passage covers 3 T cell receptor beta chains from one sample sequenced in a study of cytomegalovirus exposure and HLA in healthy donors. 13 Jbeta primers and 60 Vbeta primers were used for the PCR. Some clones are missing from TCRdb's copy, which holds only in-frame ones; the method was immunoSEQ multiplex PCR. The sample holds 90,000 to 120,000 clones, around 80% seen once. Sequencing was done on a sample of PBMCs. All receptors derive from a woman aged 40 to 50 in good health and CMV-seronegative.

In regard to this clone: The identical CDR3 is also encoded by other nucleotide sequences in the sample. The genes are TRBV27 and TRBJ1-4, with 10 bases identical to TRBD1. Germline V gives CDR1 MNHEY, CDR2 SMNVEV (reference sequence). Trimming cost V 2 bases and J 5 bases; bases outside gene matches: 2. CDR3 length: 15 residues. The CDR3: CASSLGQGENEKLFF. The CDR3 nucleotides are TGTGCCAGCAGTTTAGGACAGGGGGAGAATGAAAAACTGTTTTTT.

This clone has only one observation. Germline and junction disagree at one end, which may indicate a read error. The CDR3 spells CSVLSGLNGKLFF. CDR3 bases: TGCAGCGTTTTATCGGGTTTGAATGGAAAACTGTTTTTT. This chain connects TRBV29-1 to TRBJ1-4; D uncertain. The CDR3 is 13 residues long. Germline V gene sequence: CDR1 SQVTM, CDR2 ANQGSEA.

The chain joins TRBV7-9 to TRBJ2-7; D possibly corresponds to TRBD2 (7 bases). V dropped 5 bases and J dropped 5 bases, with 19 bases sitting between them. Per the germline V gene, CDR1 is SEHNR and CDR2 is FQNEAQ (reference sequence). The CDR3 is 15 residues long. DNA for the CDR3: TGTGCCAGCAGCCCCGCCTTTGGGAGGGGGGACGAGCAGTACTTC. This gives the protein CASSPAFGRGDEQYF.